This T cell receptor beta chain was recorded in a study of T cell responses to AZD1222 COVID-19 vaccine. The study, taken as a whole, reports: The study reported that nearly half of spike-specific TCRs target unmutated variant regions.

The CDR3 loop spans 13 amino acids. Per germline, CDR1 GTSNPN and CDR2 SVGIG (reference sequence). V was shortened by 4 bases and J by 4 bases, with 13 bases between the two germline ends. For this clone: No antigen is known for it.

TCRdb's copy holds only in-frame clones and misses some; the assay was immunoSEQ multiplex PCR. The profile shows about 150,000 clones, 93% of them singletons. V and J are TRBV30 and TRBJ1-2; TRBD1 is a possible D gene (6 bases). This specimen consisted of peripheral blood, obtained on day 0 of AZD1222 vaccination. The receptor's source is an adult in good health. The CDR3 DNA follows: TGTGCCTGGAACGGGGGCGGGAGCTATGGCTACACCTTC. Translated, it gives CAWNGGGSYGYTF.